The text below deals with one TCR beta chain. Germline V gene data show CDR1 as MNHEY and CDR2 as SMNVEV (reference sequence). J was trimmed by 8 bases and V by 5 bases; bases with no gene match: 11. This CDR3 comprises 14 residues. Sequencing used immunoSEQ multiplex PCR; TCRdb keeps in-frame clones, though not all of them. This repertoire shows 140,000 to 150,000 clones, around 83% found once; its top ten account for almost 6%. This entry comes from a study of blood T cell repertoires in COVID-19. At the level of the study: Sources were T cells, B-cell-depleted T cells, or PBMCs; the material itself was cDNA or gDNA.

This chain connects TRBV27 to TRBJ1-2, with 7 bases lining up with TRBD1. The source material was PBMCs or T cells enriched from blood (not recorded which). The TCR sequence derives from a woman aged 50 to 60 who had been exposed to COVID-19. The CDR3 region has the DNA TGTGCCAGCAGTCTTCTCACTTCGGGACAGGGCTACACCTTC. Amino acid sequence: CASSLLTSGQGYTF.